The rows below give T cell receptor beta chains drawn from one sample of a study of cytomegalovirus exposure and HLA in healthy donors. TCRdb keeps only in-frame clones here, not all; method: immunoSEQ multiplex PCR. In the table there are 130,000 or so clones, about four fifths of which are singletons. Sequencing input: PBMCs. All receptors derive from a male donor in good health and CMV-seronegative. The CDR3 runs from the conserved cysteine through the conserved F or W. The D gene is left open where the match is weak. Rows give clone size only sometimes, using once, few, many, or a class for an expanded clone.

. | TRBJ2-7 | . | TRBV7-9 | TGTGCCAGCAGCCCCCTGTTCGCAGGCCCCCGCGAGCAGTACTTC | CASSPLFAGPREQYF
few | TRBJ1-4 | . | TRBV30 | TGTGCTCTAGGGCAGGGTGATGAAAAACTGTTTTTT | CALGQGDEKLFF
. | TRBJ2-5 | TRBD1 | TRBV5-4 | TGTGCCAGCAGCCGGGACAGGGAACAGACCCAGTACTTC | CASSRDREQTQYF
. | TRBJ2-3 | TRBD2 | TRBV5-1 | TGCGCCAGCAGCTTGGGGGCGGGGGGGCCGGCAGATACGCAGTATTTT | CASSLGAGGPADTQYF
. | TRBJ2-3 | TRBD1 | TRBV19 | TGTGCCAGTAGCGTTCAGGGGGCTTGGACAGATACGCAGTATTTT | CASSVQGAWTDTQYF
once | TRBJ1-6 | TRBD1 | TRBV2 | TGTGCCATCAATGGACAGGGCGATTCACCCCTCCACTTT | CAINGQGDSPLHF
. | TRBJ2-7 | TRBD1 | TRBV7-7 | TGTGCTAGCAGCTTAGGATCCGGGACAGGCTACGAGCAGTACTTC | CASSLGSGTGYEQYF
. | TRBJ2-7 | . | TRBV9 | TGTGCCAGCAGCGTAGGGCTAGGAGGCTCCTACGAGCAGTACTTC | CASSVGLGGSYEQYF
. | TRBJ2-5 | . | TRBV11-2 | TGTGCCAGCAGCACATCGGGGGAGCAAGAGACCCAGTACTTC | CASSTSGEQETQYF
. | TRBJ1-1 | TRBD1 | TRBV19 | TGTGCCAGTAGTATAGCCAGGGGGATTCAAGCTTTCTTT | CASSIARGIQAFF
few | TRBJ2-3 | . | TRBV4-1 | TGCGCCAGCAGCAAGGCAGGGTCCATGGATACGCAGTATTTT | CASSKAGSMDTQYF
. | TRBJ1-2 | . | TRBV6-5 | TGTGCCATCAGTTACCGGGCAGGGCTGGGTGGCTACACCTTC | CAISYRAGLGGYTF
few | TRBJ2-3 | . | TRBV6-6 | TGTGCCAGCGGGGCAGGTTCTTTGGGTACGCAGTATTTT | CASGAGSLGTQYF
. | TRBJ1-1 | TRBD1 | TRBV19 | TGTGCCAGTAGTATTCTGAAGGGGGCGGGCACTGAAGCTTTCTTT | CASSILKGAGTEAFF
few | TRBJ2-7 | . | TRBV6-1 | TGTGCCAGCACCATCACAGTCTACGAGCAGTACTTC | CASTITVYEQYF
. | TRBJ2-4 | . | TRBV11-2 | TGTGCCAGCAGCTCCCATGGGGGACTTCTAGCCAAAAACATTCAGTACTTC | CASSSHGGLLAKNIQYF
. | TRBJ1-2 | TRBD1 | TRBV27 | TGTGCCAGCAGTGCCAGGGGGCAGCCCTATGGCTACACCTTC | CASSARGQPYGYTF
few | TRBJ2-2 | TRBD1 | TRBV7-2 | TGTGCCAGCAGCTTGGGACAGGTGAACACCGGGGAGCTGTTTTTT | CASSLGQVNTGELFF
once | TRBJ2-7 | . | TRBV11-2 | TGTGCCAGCAGCTTAGGAGCGGGTCCCCTCGACGAGCAGTACTTC | CASSLGAGPLDEQYF
once | TRBJ1-1 | . | TRBV5-5 | TGTGCCAGCAGCTTCGACGGGGACACTGAAGCTTTCTTT | CASSFDGDTEAFF
once | TRBJ2-3 | . | TRBV4-3 | TGCGCCAGCAGCCAAGGCGGGGGAGGGGGTACGCAGTATTTT | CASSQGGGGGTQYF
. | TRBJ2-2 | . | TRBV9 | TGTGCCAGCAGCGTCGCCACACAGGTAGGGGGGGATACCGGGGAGCTGTTTTTT | CASSVATQVGGDTGELFF
. | TRBJ2-5 | TRBD2 | TRBV14 | TGTGCCAGCAGCCAGTTAGCGGGGGGACGCCAAGAGACCCAGTACTTC | CASSQLAGGRQETQYF
. | TRBJ2-1 | . | TRBV10-3 | TGTGCCATCAGTGTAGGTAGCGGAAACTCCTACAATGAGCAGTTCTTC | CAISVGSGNSYNEQFF
. | TRBJ2-1 | TRBD1 | TRBV5-1 | TGCGCCAGCAGGACAGGGGAGTACAATGAGCAGTTCTTC | CASRTGEYNEQFF
. | TRBJ2-3 | TRBD2 | TRBV2 | TGTGCCAGCCTGCGGGGGGGGATTCAGGGGCAGTATTTT | CASLRGGIQGQYF
once | TRBJ2-2 | TRBD2 | TRBV4-1 | TGCGCCAGCAGCCGGACGGATCGGGGGGGCAACACCGGGGAGCTGTTTTTT | CASSRTDRGGNTGELFF
. | TRBJ2-1 | TRBD1 | TRBV15 | TGTGCCACCAGCAGGGCTGTCCTAGGACAGGGATCCTACAATGAGCAGTTCTTC | CATSRAVLGQGSYNEQFF
. | TRBJ2-1 | TRBD2 | TRBV5-1 | TGCGCCAGCAGCCTTAGCGGGGGGGCATCGGAGTTCTTC | CASSLSGGASEFF
. | TRBJ2-3 | . | TRBV21-1 | TGTGCCAGCAGCAAAGCGCAGCGGGGGTACACAGATACGCAGTATTTT | CASSKAQRGYTDTQYF
. | TRBJ1-3 | TRBD1 | TRBV9 | TGTGCCAGCAGCCCCCAGGGGGCGGTTGGAAACACCATATATTTT | CASSPQGAVGNTIYF
. | TRBJ1-2 | TRBD1 | TRBV5-6 | TGTGCCAGCAGCTTCGTGGACAGGGCCGTGGAGGGCTACACCTTC | CASSFVDRAVEGYTF
. | TRBJ2-7 | TRBD1 | TRBV23-1 | TGCGCCAGCAGTCAATTCGACAGGGCCAATTACGAGCAGTACTTC | CASSQFDRANYEQYF
once | TRBJ2-1 | TRBD2 | TRBV5-1 | TGCGCCAGCAGCTTGGCCGGTGGCGGGGGGGCTTACAATGAGCAGTTCTTC | CASSLAGGGGAYNEQFF
once | TRBJ1-5 | TRBD1 | TRBV27 | TGTGCCAGCAGTCCCGGACAGGGAGATTACAATCAGCCCCAGCATTTT | CASSPGQGDYNQPQHF
. | TRBJ2-5 | . | TRBV18 | TGTGCCAGCTCACAACTCGAAGAGACCCAGTACTTC | CASSQLEETQYF
. | TRBJ1-4 | . | TRBV4-3 | TGCGCCAGCAGCCAAGAGCCCCCGGGACATGGTGAAAAACTGTTTTTT | CASSQEPPGHGEKLFF
. | TRBJ1-5 | . | TRBV27 | TGTGCCAGCAGTTTAGGGGGGGCACTCAATCAGCCCCAGCATTTT | CASSLGGALNQPQHF